Included here is one TCR beta chain sequence, with context. Amplified material comprised TCR beta CDR3 regions derived from RNA transcripts. HTBI primers were employed in first-round RT-PCR, then a second-round multiplex PCR followed. TCRdb independently ran MiXCR on the multiplex PCR reads; one entry per CDR3 protein. The sample has under 250,000 distinct CDR3 sequences; around 30% are singletons. The data derive from a study of Graves' ophthalmopathy and Graves' hyperthyroidism. The clonotype was recovered from a man in his fifties or sixties with Graves' ophthalmopathy. The sequenced sample was peripheral blood.

CDR3 DNA: TGTGCCAGTAGTCCAGGGGGCCGGGATACGCAGTATTTT. Translation gives CASSPGGRDTQYF. The chain has TRBV19 and TRBJ2-3, with TRBD1 matching over 8 bases. Germline V gene data show CDR1 as LNHDA and CDR2 as SQIVND (reference sequence). The V segment lost 5 bases and the J segment 6 bases; nucleotides outside the gene matches: 4. The CDR3 is 13 amino acids.